The 14 T cell receptor beta chains below come from one sample, sequenced in a study of cytomegalovirus exposure and HLA in healthy donors. A multiplex PCR was run with 60 Vbeta primers and 13 Jbeta primers. TCRdb's copy holds only in-frame clones and misses some; the assay was immunoSEQ multiplex PCR. The sample contains 80,000 to 100,000 clones, 70% to 85% of which appear only once. Specimen: PBMCs. These receptors were collected from a human donor in good health.

The chain carries TRBV10-3 and TRBJ2-7, with 8 positions matching TRBD1. Unmatched junction bases numbered 9, after V lost 10 bases and J lost 4 bases. The CDR3 totals 13 residues. The germline gives CDR1 ENHRY, CDR2 SYGVKD. Here the CDR3 reads CATRTGIEYEQYF. The CDR3 region has the DNA TGTGCCACACGGACAGGGATAGAGTACGAGCAGTACTTC.

J is TRBJ2-1 and V is TRBV20-1; a weak D match, TRBD1 (5 bases). The CDR3 has 11 residues. Trimming left V 4 bases short and J 8 bases short, with 9 bases between. Germline V gene data show CDR1 as DFQATT and CDR2 as SNEGSKA (reference sequence). The DNA for the CDR3 is TGCAGTGCTACAGGGTTGGATGAGCAGTTCTTC. Protein product: CSATGLDEQFF.

This clone has only a few counts. V is TRBV6-5 and J is TRBJ2-2; 10 bases line up with TRBD2. The J segment lost 4 bases and the V segment lost 1 base, leaving 3 bases of the junction unmatched. CDR1 is MNHEY, CDR2 SVGAGI, per germline. The CDR3 totals 16 residues. This CDR3 is CASSYLAGGSTGELFF. DNA of the CDR3: TGTGCCAGCAGTTACTTAGCGGGGGGTTCCACCGGGGAGCTGTTTTTT.

This clone was seen a handful of times. CDR3 sequence (DNA): TGCGCCAGCAGCTTTGTTGGAGACGAGCAGTACTTC. Its protein is CASSFVGDEQYF. The chain employs TRBV5-1 and TRBJ2-7; D is uncertain. Germline CDR1 is SGHRS and CDR2 is YFSETQ. V lost 2 bases and J 5 bases, leaving 8 bases between the germline ends. This CDR3 region has 12 residues.

The chain has TRBV6-4 and TRBJ2-1, with 11 bases identical to TRBD2. The length of the CDR3 is 15 residues. Losses at the gene ends were 9 bases for V and 5 bases for J; bases not matched to a gene: 9. CDR1 is MRHNA, CDR2 SNTAGT, per germline. CDR3 in DNA: TGTGCCAGTCGCCGGGAGGGACTAGCGGACAATGAGCAGTTCTTC. This gives the protein CASRREGLADNEQFF.

J is TRBJ2-5 and V is TRBV2; tentative D call: TRBD1 (5 bases). Germline V CDR1 and CDR2: SNHLY, FYNNEI. The CDR3 loop spans 14 amino acids. V lost 5 bases to trimming and J lost 0 bases, with 10 bases between them. The CDR3 DNA reads as TGTGCCAGCAGTAGACAGCTGTACCAAGAGACCCAGTACTTC. Amino acid sequence: CASSRQLYQETQYF.

This chain uses TRBV5-1 with TRBJ1-4, with TRBD1 identical over 7 bases. CDR1 and CDR2 (germline): SGHRS, YFSETQ. The CDR3 runs 17 residues. V was clipped by 0 bases and J by 4 bases; unmatched bases: 9. The CDR3 loop reads CASSLDPNPGGNEKLFF. CDR3 nucleotides: TGCGCCAGCAGCTTGGATCCTAACCCAGGGGGTAATGAAAAACTGTTTTTT. Filled out from reference TRBV5-1 and TRBJ1-4, the complete variable domain reads KAGVTQTPRYLIKTRGQQVTLSCSPISGHRSVSWYQQTPGQGLQFLFEYFSETQRNKGNFPGRFSGRQFSNSRSEMNVSTLELGDSALYLCASSLDPNPGGNEKLFFGSGTQLSVL.

A remark on this clone: The junction shows a germline mismatch at one end, possibly a read error. The CDR3 DNA is TGTGCCAGCAGCCAAGCAGGGACAGGCGCTTATGGCTACAACTTC. The encoded protein is CASSQAGTGAYGYNF. The chain is built from TRBV14 and TRBJ1-2, with 8 bases aligning to TRBD1. CDR3 length equals 15 residues. From germline, CDR1 is SGHDN and CDR2 FVKESK. Full variable domain (rest looked up from reference TRBV14 and TRBJ1-2): EAGVTQFPSHSVIEKGQTVTLRCDPISGHDNLYWYRRVMGKEIKFLLHFVKESKQDESGMPNNRFLAERTGGTYSTLKVQPAELEDSGVYFCASSQAGTGAYGYNFGSGTRLTVV.

The chain has TRBV7-2 and TRBJ2-7; no clear D gene. This CDR3 is 13 amino acids long. The germline V gene has CDR1 SGHTA and CDR2 FQGNSA. The ends were cut back, 3 bases at V and 8 bases at J, with 14 bases in the middle. The CDR3 nucleotides are TGTGCCAGCAGCTTTGGGTATACAGAAAAGCAGTACTTC. Protein product: CASSFGYTEKQYF.

V and J are TRBV7-8 and TRBJ2-7; TRBD1 agrees at 9 bases. The CDR3 runs to 20 residues. J lost 2 bases, V lost 2 bases, and 19 bases had no gene match. Germline V gene sequence: CDR1 SGHVS, CDR2 FQNEAQ. The CDR3 DNA follows: TGTGCCAGCAGCTTATGGTACCGGGACAGGGTCCGAGCGGGACCCTACGAGCAGTACTTC. It codes for CASSLWYRDRVRAGPYEQYF.

This clone was detected a few times. The V and J genes are TRBV5-5 and TRBJ1-5; possible D gene TRBD1, 5 bases. Between the trimmed V and J ends, which lost 6 bases and 2 bases, there was a span of 15 bases. Germline assignment: CDR1 SGHKS and CDR2 YYEKEE (reference sequence). This CDR3 comprises 15 residues. The CDR3 DNA is TGTGCCAGCAATAGTGGGGCAGGCCGCAATCAGCCCCAGCATTTT. Translating gives CASNSGAGRNQPQHF.

The CDR3 spells CASSAPGQRLKTQYF. The CDR3 DNA sequence: TGCGCCAGCAGCGCCCCGGGACAGCGCCTTAAGACCCAGTACTTC. The rearrangement joins TRBV5-1 to TRBJ2-5; 7 bases are shared with TRBD1. CDR1 and CDR2 from the germline V gene are SGHRS and YFSETQ. V gave up 4 bases and J gave up 6 bases; unmatched junction bases: 12. The CDR3 contains 15 residues. Drawing the rest from reference TRBV5-1 and TRBJ2-5, the complete variable domain is KAGVTQTPRYLIKTRGQQVTLSCSPISGHRSVSWYQQTPGQGLQFLFEYFSETQRNKGNFPGRFSGRQFSNSRSEMNVSTLELGDSALYLCASSAPGQRLKTQYFGPGTRLLVL.

CDR3 residues: CASSLSTSGTSYEQYF. DNA for the CDR3: TGTGCCAGCAGTTTATCTACTAGCGGCACATCCTACGAGCAGTACTTC. The chain has TRBV28 and TRBJ2-7; 8 bases match TRBD2. Germline trimming cut 1 base from V and 1 base from J; bases unmatched to any gene: 6. The CDR3 runs 16 residues. Germline CDR1 and CDR2: MDHEN and SYDVKM.

The V gene is TRBV6-5, the J gene TRBJ2-7; 9 bases line up with TRBD1. V shed 5 bases and J 4 bases; nucleotides not matched to a gene: 6. The CDR3 contains 14 residues. Germline lookup yields CDR1 MNHEY and CDR2 SVGAGI. The CDR3 reads CASSVGQGRYEQYF. The CDR3 DNA sequence: TGTGCCAGCAGTGTGGGACAGGGTAGGTACGAGCAGTACTTC.